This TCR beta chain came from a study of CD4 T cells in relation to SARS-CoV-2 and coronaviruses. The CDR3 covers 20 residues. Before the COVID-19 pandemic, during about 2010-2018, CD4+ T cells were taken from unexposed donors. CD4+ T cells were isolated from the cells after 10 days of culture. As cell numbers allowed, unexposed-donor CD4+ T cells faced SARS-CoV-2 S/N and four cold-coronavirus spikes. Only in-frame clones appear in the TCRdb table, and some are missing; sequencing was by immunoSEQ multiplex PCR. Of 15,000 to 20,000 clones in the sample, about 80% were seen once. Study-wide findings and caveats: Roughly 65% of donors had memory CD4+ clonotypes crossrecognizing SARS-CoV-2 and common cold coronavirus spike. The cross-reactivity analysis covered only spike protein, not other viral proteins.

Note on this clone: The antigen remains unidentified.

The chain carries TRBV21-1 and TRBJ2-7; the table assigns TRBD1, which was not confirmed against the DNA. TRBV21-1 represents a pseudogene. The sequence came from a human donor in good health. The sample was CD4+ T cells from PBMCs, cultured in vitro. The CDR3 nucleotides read TGTGCCAGCAGCAAAGTCCGATATCTTCCTGAACAGGGGGCTATGTACGAGCAGTACTTC. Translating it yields CASSKVRYLPEQGAMYEQYF.